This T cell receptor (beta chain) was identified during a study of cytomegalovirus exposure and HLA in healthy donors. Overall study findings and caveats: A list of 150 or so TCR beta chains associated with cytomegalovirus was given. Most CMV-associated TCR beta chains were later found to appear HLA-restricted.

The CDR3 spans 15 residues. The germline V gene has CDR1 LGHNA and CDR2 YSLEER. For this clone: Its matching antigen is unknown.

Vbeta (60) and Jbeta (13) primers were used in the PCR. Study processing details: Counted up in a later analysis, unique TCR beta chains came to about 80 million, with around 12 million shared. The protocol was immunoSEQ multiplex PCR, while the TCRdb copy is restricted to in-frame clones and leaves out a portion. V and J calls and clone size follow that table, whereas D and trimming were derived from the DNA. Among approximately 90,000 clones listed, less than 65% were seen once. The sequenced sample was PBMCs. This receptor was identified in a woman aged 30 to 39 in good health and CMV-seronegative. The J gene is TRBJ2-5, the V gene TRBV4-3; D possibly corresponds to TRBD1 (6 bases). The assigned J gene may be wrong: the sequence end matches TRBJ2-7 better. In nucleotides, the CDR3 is TGCGCCAGCAGCCAAGGGGGGCAGGGAACGTACGAGCAGTACTTC. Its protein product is CASSQGGQGTYEQYF.